One sample yielded the 10 T cell receptor beta chains listed below, sequenced in a study of molecular identifiers for immune sequencing clone quantification. A single record per CDR3 protein comes from TCRdb applying MiXCR to the PCR reads. The sample carries approximately 590,000 distinct CDR3 sequences, over 25% recorded once. The specimen sequenced was naive CD8+ T cells from blood, with Jurkat cell RNA spiked in. Subset of the sample: FACS-sorted CD8+CD4-CCR7+CD45RA+ naive T cells. These receptors came from a human donor in good health. Some libraries in this study had Jurkat cell RNA spiked in.

As to this clonotype: At one end the junction does not follow the germline gene, possibly because of a read error. V usage is TRBV27 and J usage is TRBJ2-7, with D perhaps matching TRBD1 or TRBD2 (5 bases each). The CDR3 has 15 amino acids. Germline-derived CDR1 and CDR2 are MNHEY and SMNVEV (reference sequence). CDR3 DNA: TGTGCCAGCAGTCCAGGGAGCAACCCCTCCTACGAGCTGTACTTC. Translating it yields CASSPGSNPSYELYF.

The chain links TRBV4-1 to TRBJ2-7; D is possibly TRBD1 (6 bases). Germline-derived CDR1 and CDR2 are MGHRA and YSYEKL. Trimming took 3 bases from V and 3 from J, leaving 15 bases between them. This CDR3 spans 15 amino acids. The CDR3 DNA sequence: TGCGCCAGCAGCCAGAGGACAGAAACTTACTACGAGCAGTACTTC. Amino acid sequence: CASSQRTETYYEQYF.

The chain joins TRBV5-6 to TRBJ2-1; a weak D match, TRBD2 (5 bases). The CDR3 spans 15 residues. Germline CDR1 and CDR2: SGHDT and YYEEEE. Trimming took off 2 bases at V and 6 bases at J, with 15 bases between the two ends. CDR3 bases: TGTGCCAGCAGCTTTGATCTACTAGACTGCAATGAGCAGTTCTTC. This encodes CASSFDLLDCNEQFF.

The table lists this clonotype with a few counts. The genes are TRBV27 and TRBJ1-5; D may be TRBD1 (5 bases). V was trimmed by 6 bases and J by 4 bases, leaving 16 bases between them. The CDR3 is made up of 15 amino acids. Germline CDR1 reads MNHEY; CDR2 reads SMNVEV (reference sequence). CDR3 amino acids: CASRHTGDGNQPQHF. The CDR3 nucleotides read TGTGCCAGCAGACATACAGGAGACGGTAATCAGCCCCAGCATTTT.

Comment on this clonotype: Because the CDR3 is missing its conserved closing phenylalanine or tryptophan, this is likely a read error. V and J are TRBV7-9 and TRBJ2-3; TRBD2 might be the D (5 bases). The germline V and J ends were trimmed by 1 base and 2 bases, with 16 bases remaining between them. The CDR3 is 17 amino acids. Germline CDR1 SEHNR, CDR2 FQNEAQ (reference sequence). The chain's CDR3 is CASSLELAGIPTDTQYL. CDR3 nucleotides: TGTGCCAGCAGCTTAGAGTTGGCGGGTATCCCCACAGATACGCAGTATCTT.

This clonotype was seen repeatedly, ten times or more. The rearrangement links TRBV4-1 to TRBJ1-4, with D tentatively TRBD1 (5 bases). The V gene's germline CDR1 is MGHRA and CDR2 YSYEKL. V lost 1 base to trimming and J lost 5 bases, with 8 bases between them. The CDR3 has 14 residues. The DNA for the CDR3 is TGCGCCAGCAGCCAAGGACAGTGGAATGAAAAACTGTTTTTT. It yields the protein CASSQGQWNEKLFF.

This clonotype was seen at least ten times. The gene calls are TRBV12-3 or TRBV12-4 and TRBJ1-1, with unresolved D. The V end lost 6 bases, the J end lost 2 bases, and 10 bases lay between the germline ends. CDR3 size: 13 residues. The chain's CDR3 is CASSPSTNTEAFF. CDR3 sequence (DNA): TGTGCCAGCAGCCCCAGTACTAACACTGAAGCTTTCTTT.

This clonotype was detected many times. This chain uses TRBV29-1 with TRBJ1-1; no reliable D call. Germline V gene lookup returns CDR1 SQVTM and CDR2 ANQGSEA. V was shortened by 1 base and J by 0 bases, with 9 bases between the two germline ends. CDR3 length: 14 residues. Written as DNA, the CDR3 is TGCAGCGTTGAAGTACCCAGATTGAACACTGAAGCTTTCTTT. Translation gives CSVEVPRLNTEAFF.

Comments on this clonotype: One junction end does not reproduce the germline sequence, and a read error may be involved. The chain has TRBV7-9 and TRBJ1-5, with no clear D. CDR1 is SEHNR, CDR2 FQNEAQ, per germline (reference sequence). The CDR3 is made up of 12 amino acids. The CDR3 loop is CASSLFGQPQQF. In DNA form, the CDR3 reads TGTGCCAGCAGCTTGTTCGGTCAGCCCCAGCAATTT.

This clonotype was seen ten or more times. The chain recombines TRBV4-3 with TRBJ2-3, with TRBD2 matching over 10 bases. Germline-derived CDR1 and CDR2 are LGHNA and YSLEER. The V and J ends lost 0 bases and 2 bases, in that order; junction bases with no gene match: 8. The CDR3 totals 18 residues. The DNA of the CDR3 is TGCGCCAGCAGCCAAGAACTCTCTAGCGGGAGAGTCACAGATACGCAGTATTTT. Encoded protein: CASSQELSSGRVTDTQYF.